This record concerns one T cell receptor beta chain sequence. The data stem from a study of blood T cell repertoires in COVID-19. Assay used: immunoSEQ multiplex PCR; TCRdb lists only in-frame clones, some missing. The data contain under 100,000 clones, over 70% of them seen just once; the ten biggest clones take up nearly 25%. Sequencing input: peripheral blood. This sequence originates from a man at least 80 years old with active or convalescent COVID-19.

The CDR3 spells CASAGAGGADEQFF. CDR3 nucleotides: TGTGCCAGTGCCGGCGCGGGGGGGGCCGATGAGCAGTTCTTC. The V and J genes are TRBV19 and TRBJ2-1; 9 bases match TRBD2. This CDR3 is built from 14 residues. With V trimmed by 8 bases and J by 8 bases, 10 bases remained unmatched. Germline CDR1 and CDR2: LNHDA and SQIVND (reference sequence).